One sample yielded the 7 T cell receptor beta chains listed below, sequenced in a study of blood T cell repertoires in COVID-19. Assay used: immunoSEQ multiplex PCR; TCRdb lists only in-frame clones, some missing. The sample has approximately 180,000 clones; around 90% are singletons. Input material: peripheral blood. Source of these receptors: a man aged 45-65 years with acute or convalescent COVID-19.

V usage is TRBV9 and J usage is TRBJ2-3, with D possibly matching TRBD1 (6 bases). There are 14 residues in the CDR3. Germline values: CDR1 SGDLS, CDR2 YYNGEE. With 2 bases removed from V and 3 bases from J, the gap between germline ends came to 10 bases. DNA of the CDR3: TGTGCCAGCAGCGTCGGCAGGGGAACAGATACGCAGTATTTT. Protein: CASSVGRGTDTQYF. Filled out from reference TRBV9 and TRBJ2-3, the complete variable domain reads DSGVTQTPKHLITATGQRVTLRCSPRSGDLSVYWYQQSLDQGLQFLIQYYNGEERAKGNILERFSAQQFPDLHSELNLSSLELGDSALYFCASSVGRGTDTQYFGPGTRLTVL.

The chain joins TRBV6-5 to TRBJ2-5, with 8 bases aligning to TRBD2. This CDR3 has 15 residues. Germline values: CDR1 MNHEY, CDR2 SVGAGI. J gave up 5 bases and V 2 bases, and 7 bases lay outside the gene matches. The DNA of the CDR3 is TGTGCCAGCAGTTACGCCGGGGGGGCCGAGGAGACCCAGTACTTC. Translating gives CASSYAGGAEETQYF.

This chain connects TRBV7-9 to TRBJ2-2; D may be TRBD1 (5 bases). Trimming took off 1 base at V and 1 base at J, with 10 bases between the two ends. The CDR3 is 16 amino acids. Germline V lookup: CDR1 SEHNR, CDR2 FQNEAQ (reference sequence). CDR3 nucleotides: TGTGCCAGCAGCTTAGACAGGCGATTGAACACCGGGGAGCTGTTTTTT. Amino acids: CASSLDRRLNTGELFF.

The chain combines TRBV19 with TRBJ1-5; no firm D call. Germline-derived CDR1 and CDR2 are LNHDA and SQIVND (reference sequence). V lost 5 bases and J lost 0, with 5 bases in between. This CDR3 has 13 residues. CDR3 in DNA: TGTGCCAGTAGTGCGAATAGCAATCAGCCCCAGCATTTT. Amino acid sequence: CASSANSNQPQHF.

Only a few counts were recorded for this clone. The rearrangement uses TRBV27 and TRBJ2-2; 7 nucleotides align to TRBD2. Trimming cost V 3 bases and J 7 bases; bases outside gene matches: 5. This CDR3 has 14 amino acids. Germline V gives CDR1 MNHEY, CDR2 SMNVEV (reference sequence). The CDR3 DNA reads as TGTGCCAGCAGTTTCAGCGGGACGGTCGGGGAGCTGTTTTTT. It is translated as CASSFSGTVGELFF.

J is TRBJ1-6 and V is TRBV28, with TRBD1 matching 8 bases. The germline CDR1 and CDR2 sequences are MDHEN and SYDVKM. The CDR3 runs 14 residues. The trim removed 7 bases at V and 9 bases at J, leaving 8 bases unmatched. The chain's CDR3 is CASIKGDRGSPLHF. CDR3 DNA: TGTGCCAGCATAAAAGGTGACAGGGGTTCACCCCTCCACTTT.

The V and J genes are TRBV7-9 and TRBJ2-5; D possibly corresponds to TRBD2 (5 bases). CDR3 length: 14 residues. Looked up from germline, CDR1 is SEHNR and CDR2 is FQNEAQ (reference sequence). V lost 1 base and J 5 bases, leaving 11 bases between the germline ends. CDR3 sequence reads: CASSLVGRGETQYF. DNA for the CDR3: TGTGCCAGCAGCTTAGTAGGGAGAGGGGAGACCCAGTACTTC.